This T cell receptor beta chain was identified during a study of T cell changes during pregnancy in multiple sclerosis. The CDR3 runs to 13 residues. V was pared by 1 base and J by 8 bases, with 11 bases between. Germline CDR1 and CDR2: SGHTA and FQGNSA. The repertoire was sequenced with immunoSEQ multiplex PCR; TCRdb's copy has only in-frame clones and lacks some. There are tens of thousands of clones in the sample; 92% occur only once, and approximately 0.64% lies in the top ten. The sequence derives from a female donor with multiple sclerosis, enrolled in a pregnancy study. This chain uses TRBV7-2 with TRBJ1-2; D is possibly TRBD1 (6 bases). Sample: CD4+ T cells from peripheral blood mononuclear cells, taken after pregnancy. The CDR3 DNA reads as TGTGCCAGCAGCTTAGGGGGGCGTTTCGGCTACACCTTC. It translates to CASSLGGRFGYTF.